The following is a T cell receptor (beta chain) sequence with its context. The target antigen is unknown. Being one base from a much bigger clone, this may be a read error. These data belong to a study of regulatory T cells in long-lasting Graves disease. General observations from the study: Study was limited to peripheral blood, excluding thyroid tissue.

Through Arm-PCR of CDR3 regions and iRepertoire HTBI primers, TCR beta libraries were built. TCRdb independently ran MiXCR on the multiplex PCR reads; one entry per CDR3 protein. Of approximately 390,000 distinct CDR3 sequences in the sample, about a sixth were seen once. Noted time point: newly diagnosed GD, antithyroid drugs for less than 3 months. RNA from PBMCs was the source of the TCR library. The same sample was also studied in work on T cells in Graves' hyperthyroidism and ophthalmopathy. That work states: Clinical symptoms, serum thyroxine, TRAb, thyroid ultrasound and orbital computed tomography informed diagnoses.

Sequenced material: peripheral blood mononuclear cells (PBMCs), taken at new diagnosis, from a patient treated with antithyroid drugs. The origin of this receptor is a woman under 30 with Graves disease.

CDR3 in amino acids: CASSEGRDEKLFF. The DNA for the CDR3 is TGTGCCAGCAGTGAAGGCAGAGATGAAAAACTGTTTTTT. The chain employs TRBV28 and TRBJ1-4; D is unclear. V was shortened by 5 bases and J by 6 bases, with 10 bases between the two germline ends. The CDR3 contains 13 residues. From germline, CDR1 is MDHEN and CDR2 SYDVKM.